These T cell receptor beta chains were read from a single sample in a study of cytotoxic CD8 clonotypes in ibrutinib-treated CLL. Libraries were prepared by immunoSEQ multiplex PCR; TCRdb keeps only in-frame clonotypes and omits some of them. The profile shows around 92,000 clones, about 74% of them singletons. Sequencing used PBMCs, obtained after 24 months of ibrutinib treatment. These receptors all come from a human donor with chronic lymphocytic leukemia. Each CDR3 is given without its conserved first and last residue. A D gene is named only where the DNA matches it firmly.

cdr3_aa d_call cdr3_length v_call
SAPNSFGTEAF NA 11 TRBV29-1
ASSEIRGGYEQY TRBD2 12 TRBV23-1
ASSIDRAYNSPLH TRBD1 13 TRBV6-5
ASSQVIQGQPQH NA 12 TRBV4-1
ASSSRPSGTGRYEQY TRBD1 15 TRBV7-2
ASSLDRQDHYGYT NA 13 TRBV7-2
ASQDRRDTEAF NA 11 TRBV28
AWSKGYEAF NA 9 TRBV30
ASSRRQGTYEQY TRBD1 12 TRBV5-6
ASSYHRLMNTEAF NA 13 TRBV7-9
ASSLDARGTRGRNEQF NA 16 TRBV7-9
ASSSQGFQPQH NA 11 TRBV27
ASSTGQGASREQY TRBD1 13 TRBV5-1
ASSGVGPQH NA 9 TRBV19
ASSKQELGNQPQH NA 13 TRBV5-6
ASSLRGMVGRNTGELF NA 16 TRBV5-4
ASSALTGTLYEQY TRBD1 13 TRBV5-1
ATSRDRGRDPGNTIY NA 15 TRBV15
ASSTPPRLAGGPLAKNIQY TRBD2 19 TRBV19
ASSFLTDSYEQY NA 12 TRBV7-2
ASSRTRGLAGNNEQF TRBD2 15 TRBV28
ASSSGSFSYEQY NA 12 TRBV28
ASSPGTELNEQF TRBD1 12 TRBV2
ASSVVAGNTEAF NA 12 TRBV9
ASSPPGQVGNQPQH TRBD1 14 TRBV28
ASSYQGHTEAF NA 11 TRBV6-6
AWSVHRGAAHRGAV NA 14 TRBV30
ASSESPRNTIY NA 11 TRBV6-1
ASSLGLAGTYEQY TRBD2 13 TRBV5-6
ATSKGGGRSRSYEQY NA 15 TRBV15
ASGGTGANYGYT TRBD1 12 TRBV27
SVEGQGLYEQY TRBD1 11 TRBV29-1
ASSSGPNRGGEKLF TRBD1 14 TRBV11-2
ASRSGFGSRREQF NA 13 TRBV27
AISPTGDSQPQH TRBD1 12 TRBV10-3
ASSVGVGLGSYEQY NA 14 TRBV2
ASSTSYEQY NA 9 TRBV21-1
ASSVGTETEAF NA 11 TRBV9
ASSGSYNRVYCGYT NA 14 TRBV21-1
ASTTGGNYGYT TRBD1 11 TRBV6-1
AIGSPYEQY NA 9 TRBV10-3
ASSPGTGNYGYT TRBD1 12 TRBV18
ASSLEGTSYGYT NA 12 TRBV7-9
ASSQPTGQGYEQY TRBD1 13 TRBV4-2
ASSARDGGYGYT NA 12 TRBV4-1
ATSTAPGLNYGYT NA 13 TRBV15
ASSQDPDPSLFNQPQH NA 16 TRBV4-1
ASSPTRGITDTQY NA 13 TRBV18
ASSSNEKLF NA 9 TRBV5-6
ASSSPGQGSGGELF TRBD1 14 TRBV11-1
ASSPGGWSTEAF NA 12 TRBV2
ASSLARLAGYNEQF TRBD2 14 TRBV7-2
ASSYSGFGYT NA 10 TRBV6-6